Below, 25 T cell receptor beta chains from the same sample are listed, as sequenced in a study of T cell responses to AZD1222 COVID-19 vaccine. Produced via immunoSEQ multiplex PCR; TCRdb's table is partial and in-frame only. The table has approximately 130,000 clones, 88% seen once. This material consisted of peripheral blood, taken 28 days after the second AZD1222 dose. The source is an adult who received the AZD1222 COVID-19 vaccine.

V is TRBV5-1 and J is TRBJ2-2; tentatively, D is TRBD1 or TRBD2 (5 bases each). Trimming took off 3 bases at V and 2 bases at J, with 11 bases between the two ends. The CDR3 has 15 residues. CDR1 and CDR2 from the germline V gene are SGHRS and YFSETQ. The CDR3 DNA is TGCGCCAGCAGCTGGGCCGGGACCAACACCGGGGAGCTGTTTTTT. The encoded protein is CASSWAGTNTGELFF.

The rearrangement uses TRBV20-1 and TRBJ1-4; the D is unclear. From germline, CDR1 is DFQATT and CDR2 SNEGSKA (reference sequence). V was clipped by 6 bases and J by 2 bases, with 13 bases between them. The CDR3 totals 14 residues. The CDR3 sequence is CSASSQSTNEKLFF. The CDR3 coding sequence is TGCAGTGCCAGTAGCCAAAGTACTAATGAAAAACTGTTTTTT.

V usage is TRBV30 and J usage is TRBJ1-6, with D maybe TRBD1 (6 bases). Trimming removed 3 bases from V and 4 bases from J, with 13 bases in between. The CDR3 consists of 15 residues. Germline assignment: CDR1 GTSNPN and CDR2 SVGIG (reference sequence). The CDR3 DNA sequence: TGTGCCTGGAGCCCCGAGAGGGGGTATAATTCACCCCTCCACTTT. This encodes CAWSPERGYNSPLHF.

The V call is TRBV7-8, the J call TRBJ2-7; TRBD2 matches at 7 bases. Germline V CDR1 and CDR2: SGHVS, FQNEAQ. V trimming: 1 base; J trimming: 1 base; junction bases outside the gene matches: 4. This CDR3 is built from 15 residues. The CDR3 nucleotides are TGTGCCAGCAGCTTAGAGGGGACTACATCCTACGAGCAGTACTTC. This sequence encodes CASSLEGTTSYEQYF.

This clone has just one count. The chain recombines TRBV30 with TRBJ2-1, with 10 bases fitting TRBD1. Germline lookup yields CDR1 GTSNPN and CDR2 SVGIG (reference sequence). CDR3 length equals 17 residues. The J segment lost 1 base and the V segment lost 2 bases, leaving 8 bases of the junction unmatched. As DNA, the CDR3 is TGTGCCTGGAGTATTATCCGACAGGGGGCGTCCTACAATGAGCAGTTCTTC. Protein sequence: CAWSIIRQGASYNEQFF.

The genes are TRBV27 and TRBJ2-7, with D possibly matching TRBD1 (6 bases). V lost 6 bases and J lost 6, with 24 bases in between. Germline V gene data show CDR1 as MNHEY and CDR2 as SMNVEV (reference sequence). This CDR3 is 16 amino acids long. The CDR3 loop reads CASSEGPGTTNREQYF. As DNA, the CDR3 is TGTGCCAGCAGCGAAGGACCCGGGACAACAAATCGCGAGCAGTACTTC.

This chain uses TRBV19 with TRBJ2-5; D is perhaps TRBD1 (5 bases). Trimming removed 4 bases at V and 5 bases at J, with 11 bases between. Germline CDR1 LNHDA, CDR2 SQIVND (reference sequence). This CDR3 spans 13 amino acids. CDR3 sequence (DNA): TGTGCCAGTAGTAGACGGACAAGCGAGACCCAGTACTTC. This encodes CASSRRTSETQYF.

The V call is TRBV19, the J call TRBJ2-7; a weak D match, TRBD1 (6 bases). CDR3 length: 16 residues. V was clipped by 3 bases and J by 0 bases, with 15 bases between them. Looked up from germline, CDR1 is LNHDA and CDR2 is SQIVND (reference sequence). CDR3 sequence (DNA): TGTGCCAGTAGTATGTATAGGGACACCAACTCCTACGAGCAGTACTTC. Encoded protein: CASSMYRDTNSYEQYF. The whole variable domain, filled in from reference TRBV19 and TRBJ2-7, reads DGGITQSPKYLFRKEGQNVTLSCEQNLNHDAMYWYRQDPGQGLRLIYYSQIVNDFQKGDIAEGYSVSREKKESFPLTVTSAQKNPTAFYLCASSMYRDTNSYEQYFGPGTRLTVT.

Note on this clone: Other DNA sequences in this specimen translate into the identical CDR3. The CDR3 region is CASSPQGDGYTF. The CDR3 coding sequence is TGTGCCAGCAGTCCACAGGGGGATGGCTACACCTTC. V is TRBV27 and J is TRBJ1-2; 8 nucleotides line up with TRBD1. Germline V gene sequence: CDR1 MNHEY, CDR2 SMNVEV (reference sequence). This CDR3 comprises 12 residues. The junction had 2 bases not matched to a gene; V was cut back by 5 bases and J by 6 bases.

The chain carries TRBV12-3 or TRBV12-4 and TRBJ1-2; TRBD1 agrees at 8 bases. The CDR3 length is 13 residues. J lost 5 bases, V lost 5 bases, and 4 bases had no gene match. The CDR3, as DNA: TGTGCCAGCAGTCCGACAGGGGAATATGGCTACACCTTC. It is translated as CASSPTGEYGYTF.

The rearrangement uses TRBV2 and TRBJ1-2, with unresolved D. The CDR3 length is 12 residues. The germline V gene has CDR1 SNHLY and CDR2 FYNNEI. Deletions cut 10 bases from V and 9 bases from J, with 18 bases between. Here the CDR3 DNA reads TGTGCCAACGTCACTGGGTTCCTTCGCTACACCTTC. Translation gives CANVTGFLRYTF. Together with reference TRBV2 and TRBJ1-2, the CDR3 gives the full variable domain: EPEVTQTPSHQVTQMGQEVILRCVPISNHLYFYWYRQILGQKVEFLVSFYNNEISEKSEIFDDQFSVERPDGSNFTLKIRSTKLEDSAMYFCANVTGFLRYTFGSGTRLTVV.

This clone was recorded once. V is TRBV27 and J is TRBJ1-2; possible D gene TRBD1, 6 bases. Germline loops: CDR1 MNHEY, CDR2 SMNVEV (reference sequence). V gave up 6 bases and J gave up 0 bases, with 17 bases separating them. The CDR3 totals 16 residues. The CDR3 DNA follows: TGTGCCAGCAGCAAGACCCCAGGGGCGACTAACTATGGCTACACCTTC. It specifies CASSKTPGATNYGYTF.

The chain is built from TRBV18 and TRBJ1-1, with D maybe TRBD1 (6 bases). The CDR3 extends over 14 amino acids. V lost 3 bases, J lost 4 bases, and 12 bases lay in between. Germline CDR1 and CDR2: KGHSH and LQKENI. The CDR3 region has the DNA TGTGCCAGCTCACCTCTCACAGGGTTCACTGAAGCTTTCTTT. It specifies CASSPLTGFTEAFF.

The chain has TRBV6-5 and TRBJ1-1; D gene unclear. With 6 bases removed from V and 0 bases from J, the gap between germline ends came to 8 bases. Germline V gene data show CDR1 as MNHEY and CDR2 as SVGAGI. The length of the CDR3 is 13 residues. CDR3 DNA: TGTGCCAGCAGAAGTGGATTGAACACTGAAGCTTTCTTT. Encoded protein: CASRSGLNTEAFF.

The gene calls are TRBV14 and TRBJ2-7; no clear D gene. There are 13 residues in the CDR3. Trimming shortened V by 4 bases and J by 4 bases, and 11 bases separated the two germline ends. Germline CDR1 and CDR2: SGHDN and FVKESK. CDR3 sequence reads: CASSPDGWYEQYF. CDR3 bases: TGTGCCAGCAGCCCGGACGGATGGTACGAGCAGTACTTC.

The chain recombines TRBV5-1 with TRBJ1-4, with TRBD1 matching over 9 bases. The V and J ends lost 5 bases and 4 bases, in that order; junction bases with no gene match: 6. Germline loops: CDR1 SGHRS, CDR2 YFSETQ. CDR3 size: 15 residues. The CDR3 loop is CASSPTTGGNEKLFF. CDR3 coding DNA: TGCGCCAGCAGTCCAACGACAGGGGGTAATGAAAAACTGTTTTTT.

The chain employs TRBV9 and TRBJ1-3, with D possibly being TRBD1 (6 bases). Germline loops: CDR1 SGDLS, CDR2 YYNGEE. Trimming stripped 3 bases from V and 2 bases from J, with 9 bases between. The CDR3 covers 14 residues. The CDR3 DNA reads as TGTGCCAGCAGCGCCACAGGGACTGGAAACACCATATATTTT. It encodes CASSATGTGNTIYF. Full variable domain (rest looked up from reference TRBV9 and TRBJ1-3): DSGVTQTPKHLITATGQRVTLRCSPRSGDLSVYWYQQSLDQGLQFLIQYYNGEERAKGNILERFSAQQFPDLHSELNLSSLELGDSALYFCASSATGTGNTIYFGEGSWLTVV.

This clone appeared a single time. The gene calls are TRBV10-2 and TRBJ2-6; D gene unclear. This CDR3 is 14 amino acids long. Germline V CDR1 and CDR2: WSHSY, SAAADI. Deletions cut 3 bases from V and 2 bases from J, with 5 bases between. CDR3: CASSENTGANVLTF. In DNA, the CDR3 is TGCGCCAGCAGTGAAAACACTGGGGCCAACGTCCTGACTTTC.

V is TRBV7-9 and J is TRBJ2-3; the match to TRBD1 covers 8 bases. The CDR3 loop spans 15 amino acids. After removal of 1 base from V and 6 bases from J, the junction contained 6 bases not matched to a gene. The germline gives CDR1 SEHNR, CDR2 FQNEAQ (reference sequence). CDR3 sequence reads: CASSLGQGAWDTQYF. The CDR3 DNA sequence: TGTGCCAGCAGCTTAGGGCAGGGGGCTTGGGATACGCAGTATTTT.

This chain's CDR3 is CASSPGRQRNTEAFF. CDR3 nucleotides: TGTGCCAGCAGCCCTGGGAGACAGAGGAACACTGAAGCTTTCTTT. This sequence joins TRBV7-2 and TRBJ1-1, with TRBD1 as a possible D gene (5 bases). Germline CDR1 and CDR2: SGHTA and FQGNSA. CDR3 size: 15 residues. V lost 5 bases and J 1 base, leaving 14 bases between the germline ends.

The chain is built from TRBV4-1 and TRBJ2-7; possibly TRBD2 for D (6 bases). The CDR3 totals 15 residues. In germline, CDR1 is MGHRA, CDR2 YSYEKL. Trimming pared 3 bases from V and 2 bases from J, leaving 14 bases between. The CDR3 loop is CASSQLRERPYEQYF. The DNA of the CDR3 is TGCGCCAGCAGCCAGCTTCGGGAGCGACCCTACGAGCAGTACTTC.

This clone was seen more than once but under ten times. The chain is built from TRBV11-2 and TRBJ1-2; 8 bases are a match to TRBD1. Germline V gives CDR1 SGHAT, CDR2 FQNNGV. The junction had 12 bases not matched to a gene; V was cut back by 0 bases and J by 9 bases. CDR3 size: 16 residues. The CDR3 DNA sequence: TGTGCCAGCAGCTTAGACCTGTGGGCAGGGGGCACAAGCTACACCTTC. It is translated as CASSLDLWAGGTSYTF.

The rearrangement uses TRBV5-1 and TRBJ1-2; D gene ambiguous. The CDR3 length is 12 residues. Per the germline V gene, CDR1 is SGHRS and CDR2 is YFSETQ. V shed 0 bases and J shed 8 bases, with 8 bases lying between them. Here the CDR3 DNA reads TGCGCCAGCAGCTTGGACCGGGTCGGCTACACCTTC. It specifies CASSLDRVGYTF. The variable domain in full, with the rest retrieved from reference TRBV5-1 and TRBJ1-2, is KAGVTQTPRYLIKTRGQQVTLSCSPISGHRSVSWYQQTPGQGLQFLFEYFSETQRNKGNFPGRFSGRQFSNSRSEMNVSTLELGDSALYLCASSLDRVGYTFGSGTRLTVV.

The V gene is TRBV28, the J gene TRBJ1-2; no firm D call. The CDR3 length is 15 residues. Germline CDR1 and CDR2: MDHEN and SYDVKM. Trimming stripped 2 bases from V and 5 bases from J, with 15 bases between. The CDR3 here is CASSLKTSSRYGYTF. In DNA, the CDR3 is TGTGCCAGCAGTTTAAAGACTTCCTCTAGGTATGGCTACACCTTC.

This clone appeared a single time. The rearrangement links TRBV5-1 to TRBJ2-1, with D possibly being TRBD2 (6 bases). V lost 0 bases, J lost 8 bases, and 6 bases lay in between. This CDR3 region has 12 residues. Per germline, CDR1 SGHRS and CDR2 YFSETQ. The CDR3 sequence: CASSLAGDEQFF. The CDR3 DNA follows: TGCGCCAGCAGCTTGGCGGGGGATGAGCAGTTCTTC.